What follows describes a single TCR beta chain. As yet, its antigen is unknown. Cell sorting via CD45RO/CCR7/CD25/CD127/CD95/CD27 was performed to obtain CD4+ naive, central memory, regulatory and stem cell-like memory cells. This CDR3 is built from 12 residues. V lost 6 bases and J 5 bases, leaving 10 bases between the germline ends. The V gene's germline CDR1 is MDHEN and CDR2 SYDVKM. This entry belongs to a study of beta chain features in type 1 diabetes. Sequenced material consisted of expressed TCRB transcripts (all of the isolated RNA was reverse transcribed). Data came from immunoSEQ multiplex PCR; TCRdb stores just in-frame clones and leaves some out. Among some 360,000 clones listed, about 19% were seen once. Whole-study findings and limits: Type 1 diabetes patients had TCRB CDR3s that were shorter (moderately but significantly so) in all four CD4+ subsets. Reads derived from cDNA could over-represent cells showing high TCR expression.

The source of this sequence is a woman between 18 and 30 years old in good health. The specimen sequenced was naive CD4+ T cells from blood. The chain combines TRBV28 with TRBJ2-5; D uncertain. The CDR3 sequence is CASRGDRETQYF. The CDR3 DNA is TGTGCCAGCAGGGGCGATAGGGAGACCCAGTACTTC.